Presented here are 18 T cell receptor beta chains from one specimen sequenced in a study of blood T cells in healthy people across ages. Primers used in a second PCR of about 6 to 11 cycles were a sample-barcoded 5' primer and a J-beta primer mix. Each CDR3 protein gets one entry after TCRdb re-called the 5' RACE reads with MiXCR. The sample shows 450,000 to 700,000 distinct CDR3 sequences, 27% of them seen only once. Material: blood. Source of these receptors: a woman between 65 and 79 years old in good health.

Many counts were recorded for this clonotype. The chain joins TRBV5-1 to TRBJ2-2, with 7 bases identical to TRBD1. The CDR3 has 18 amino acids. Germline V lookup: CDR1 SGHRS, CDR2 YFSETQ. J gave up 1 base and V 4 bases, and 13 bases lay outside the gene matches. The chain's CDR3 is CASSADRAFRLNTGELFF. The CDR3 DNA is TGCGCCAGCAGCGCCGACAGGGCCTTCCGATTGAACACCGGGGAGCTGTTTTTT.

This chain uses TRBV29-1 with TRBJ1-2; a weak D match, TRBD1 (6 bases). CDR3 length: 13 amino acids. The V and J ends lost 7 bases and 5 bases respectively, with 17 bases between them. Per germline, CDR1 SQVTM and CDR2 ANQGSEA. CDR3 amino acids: CSANKKQGYGYTF. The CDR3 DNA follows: TGCAGCGCTAACAAGAAACAGGGATATGGCTACACCTTC.

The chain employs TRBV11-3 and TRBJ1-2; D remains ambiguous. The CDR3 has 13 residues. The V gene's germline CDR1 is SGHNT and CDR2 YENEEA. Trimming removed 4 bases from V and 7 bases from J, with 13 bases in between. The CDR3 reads CASSSEGMGGYTF. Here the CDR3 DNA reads TGTGCCAGCAGCTCAGAGGGAATGGGTGGCTACACCTTC.

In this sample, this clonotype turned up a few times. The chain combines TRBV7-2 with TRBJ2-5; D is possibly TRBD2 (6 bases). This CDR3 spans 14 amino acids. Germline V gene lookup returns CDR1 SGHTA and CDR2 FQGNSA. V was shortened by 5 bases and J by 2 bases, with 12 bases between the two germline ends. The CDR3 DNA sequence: TGTGCCAGCAGCCCGGGACTGATACAAGAGACCCAGTACTTC. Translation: CASSPGLIQETQYF.

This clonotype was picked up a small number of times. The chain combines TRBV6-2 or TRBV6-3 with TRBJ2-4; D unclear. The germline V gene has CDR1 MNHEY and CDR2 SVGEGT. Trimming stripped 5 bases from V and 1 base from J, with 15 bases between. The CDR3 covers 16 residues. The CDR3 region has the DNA TGTGCCAGCAGTCCTGAGATTGGCGTGGCCAAAAACATTCAGTACTTC. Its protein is CASSPEIGVAKNIQYF.

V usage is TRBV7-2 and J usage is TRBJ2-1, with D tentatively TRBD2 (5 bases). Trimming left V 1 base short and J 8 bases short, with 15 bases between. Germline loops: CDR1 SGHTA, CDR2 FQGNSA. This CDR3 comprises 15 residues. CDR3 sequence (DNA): TGTGCCAGCAGCTTAGTGCTAACCTTTAGCGATGAGCAGTTCTTC. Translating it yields CASSLVLTFSDEQFF.

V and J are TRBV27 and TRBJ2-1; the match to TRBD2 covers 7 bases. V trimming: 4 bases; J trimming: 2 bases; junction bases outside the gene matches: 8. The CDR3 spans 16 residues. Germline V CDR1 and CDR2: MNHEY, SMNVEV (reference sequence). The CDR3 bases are TGTGCCAGCAGTTGGAGGACTAGTACAACCTACAATGAGCAGTTCTTC. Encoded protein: CASSWRTSTTYNEQFF.

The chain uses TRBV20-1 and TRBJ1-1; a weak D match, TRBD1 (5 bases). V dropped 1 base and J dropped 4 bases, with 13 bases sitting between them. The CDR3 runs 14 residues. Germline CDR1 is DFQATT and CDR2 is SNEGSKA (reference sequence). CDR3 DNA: TGCAGTGCTAGAGGTATGGGGGGAGGCACTGAAGCTTTCTTT. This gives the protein CSARGMGGGTEAFF.

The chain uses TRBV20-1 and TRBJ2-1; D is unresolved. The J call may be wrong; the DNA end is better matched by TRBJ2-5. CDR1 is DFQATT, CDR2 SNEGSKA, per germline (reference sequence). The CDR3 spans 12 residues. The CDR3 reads CSATGRQETQYF. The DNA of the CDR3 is TGCAGTGCCACGGGCAGGCAAGAGACCCAGTACTTC.

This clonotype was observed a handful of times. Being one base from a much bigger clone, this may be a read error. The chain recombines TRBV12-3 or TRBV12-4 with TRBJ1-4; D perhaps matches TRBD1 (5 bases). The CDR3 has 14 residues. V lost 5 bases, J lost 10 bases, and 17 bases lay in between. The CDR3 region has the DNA TGTGCCAGCAGTAACCGGGGCAGGAGTGGAAAACTGTTTTTT. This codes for CASSNRGRSGKLFF.

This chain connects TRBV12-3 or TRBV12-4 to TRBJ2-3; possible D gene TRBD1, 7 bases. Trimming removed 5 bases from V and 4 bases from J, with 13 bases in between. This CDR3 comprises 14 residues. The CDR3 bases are TGTGCCAGCAGTCCAGGGGGGTATCCAGATACGCAGTATTTT. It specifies CASSPGGYPDTQYF.

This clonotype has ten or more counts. CDR3 residues: CATSGHSGGRETQYF. CDR3 DNA: TGTGCCACCAGTGGGCATTCAGGGGGCCGAGAGACCCAGTACTTC. The chain links TRBV24-1 to TRBJ2-5, with 8 bases that match TRBD1. V was pared by 5 bases and J by 4 bases, with 8 bases of the junction left unmatched. Germline-derived CDR1 and CDR2 are KGHDR and SFDVKD. The CDR3 is 15 amino acids.

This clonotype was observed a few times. The CDR3: CSAQRDREYYGYTF. The CDR3 bases are TGCAGCGCCCAACGGGACAGGGAGTACTATGGCTACACCTTC. The chain has TRBV29-1 and TRBJ1-2, with 9 bases identical to TRBD1. The CDR3 runs to 14 residues. Per the germline V gene, CDR1 is SQVTM and CDR2 is ANQGSEA. Losses at the gene ends were 7 bases for V and 3 bases for J; bases not matched to a gene: 9.

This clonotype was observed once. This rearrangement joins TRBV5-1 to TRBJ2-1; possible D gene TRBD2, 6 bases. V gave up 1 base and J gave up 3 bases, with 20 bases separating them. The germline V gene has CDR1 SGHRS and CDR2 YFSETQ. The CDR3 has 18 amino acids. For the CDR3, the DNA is TGCGCCAGCAGCTTGAGGCCCCGAGAGACTAGTGACTACAATGAGCAGTTCTTC. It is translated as CASSLRPRETSDYNEQFF. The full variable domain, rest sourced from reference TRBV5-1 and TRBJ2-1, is KAGVTQTPRYLIKTRGQQVTLSCSPISGHRSVSWYQQTPGQGLQFLFEYFSETQRNKGNFPGRFSGRQFSNSRSEMNVSTLELGDSALYLCASSLRPRETSDYNEQFFGPGTRLTVL.

The CDR3 protein is CASSVRGTPPDTQYF. The CDR3 nucleotides are TGTGCCAGCAGCGTTCGGGGGACCCCCCCAGATACGCAGTATTTT. The chain joins TRBV9 to TRBJ2-3; D is perhaps TRBD2 (6 bases). Between the trimmed V and J ends, which lost 2 bases and 4 bases, there was a span of 14 bases. Germline V CDR1 and CDR2: SGDLS, YYNGEE. The length of the CDR3 is 15 residues.

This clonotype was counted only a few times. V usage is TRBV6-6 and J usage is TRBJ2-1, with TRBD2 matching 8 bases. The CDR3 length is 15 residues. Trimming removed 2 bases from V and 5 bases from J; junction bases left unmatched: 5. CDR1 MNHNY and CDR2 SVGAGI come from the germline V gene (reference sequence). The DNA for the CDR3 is TGTGCCAGCAGTTACCCACCGACTAGCGACAATGAGCAGTTCTTC. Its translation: CASSYPPTSDNEQFF.

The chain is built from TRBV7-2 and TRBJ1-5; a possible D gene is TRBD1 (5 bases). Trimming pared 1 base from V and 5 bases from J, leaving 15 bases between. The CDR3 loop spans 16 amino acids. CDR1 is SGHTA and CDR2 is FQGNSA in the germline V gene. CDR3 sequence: CASSLGGTIGDQPQHF. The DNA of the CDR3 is TGTGCCAGCAGCTTAGGAGGCACGATAGGGGATCAGCCCCAGCATTTT.

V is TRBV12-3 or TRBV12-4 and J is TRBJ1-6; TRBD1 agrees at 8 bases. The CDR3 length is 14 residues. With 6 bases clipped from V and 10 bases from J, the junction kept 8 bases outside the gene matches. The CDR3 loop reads CASRKTGEVSPLHF. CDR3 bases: TGTGCCAGCAGGAAGACAGGGGAAGTCTCACCCCTCCACTTT.